This entry describes one T cell receptor beta chain. Only a few counts were recorded for this clonotype. The clone's antigen remains unknown. Qualities for individual bases were not recorded, and no much larger clone is one base off. These data come from a study of regulatory T cells in long-lasting Graves disease (dated by TCRdb to the early 2020s). Study-level background: Persistent Graves' disease meant more than 5 years of antithyroid drug treatment with TSH receptor autoantibodies that stayed positive. In the clinical cohort, patients with persistent Graves' disease had used antithyroid drugs for an average of around 9.3 years. The study was conducted in China and was registered as a clinical trial. A total of 33 samples underwent TCR sequencing: around 13 from persistent and roughly 20 from newly diagnosed Graves' disease patients. Persistent Graves' disease patients were compared with newly diagnosed Graves' disease patients by peripheral blood TCR sequencing and RNA sequencing. General study outcomes and caveats: More public clonotypes were shared among persistent patients (over 2,500) than among newly diagnosed patients (roughly 1,000). Compared with newly diagnosed patients, persistent Graves' disease patients had lower TCR Shannon entropy and fewer highly expanded clones, which suggests clonal expansion. The authors noted that the small sample size was a limitation that may lower accuracy. Only peripheral blood was studied, because thyroid tissue, the primary lesion, was inaccessible. Only the TCR beta chain was sequenced and analyzed.

The library was built by means of multiplex PCR. TCRdb lists the instrument as Illumina HiSeq 4000. TCR beta libraries were built with iRepertoire HTBI primers and Arm-PCR amplification of CDR3 regions. Gel purification was performed on PCR products prior to sequencing. On the study's bioinformatics: A total of some 60 TRBV and approximately 13 TRBJ segments were identified across samples and were used for gene usage analysis of CDR3 amino acid clonotypes. COPE and FqMerger were used to merge filtered high-quality paired reads into contigs. BLAST was used to align contigs to IMGT TRBV, TRBD and TRBJ reference genes, and CDR3 was defined according to IMGT. Any clonotype with a frequency above 0.1% was classified as a highly expanded clone. Repertoire diversity was measured by Shannon entropy, and V-J evenness by the Gini coefficient. Public clonotypes were defined as clonotypes shared by more than one individual. The public reads were quality trimmed at Q25 with fastp and then assembled into clones with MiXCR by TCRdb, keeping productive beta chains. CDR3 protein duplicates are merged, each entry listing the most common genes and DNA. The V and J calls come from TCRdb's annotation, not from the publication. Counted in this sample were 400,000 to 600,000 distinct CDR3 sequences; about 22% of them appeared once. The ten largest account for 6.5% to 9% of the sample.

The time point tag for this specimen amounts to: persistent/refractory GD, antithyroid drugs over 5 years with positive TRAb. For both TCR sequencing and RNA sequencing, RNA was extracted from PBMCs using TRIzol. The diagnosis of Graves' disease was made according to American Thyroid Association guidelines. The patients came from an endocrinology department in Xi'an, China. Each patient gave about 10 milliliters of peripheral blood, collected in an EDTA anticoagulant tube. Ficoll Paque Plus density gradient separation was used to isolate PBMCs, and no further T cell sorting was performed. An Agilent 2100 Bioanalyzer and agarose gel were used to check RNA quality, and a NanoDrop 2000 was used to measure RNA concentration. The sequence was obtained from a female donor with Graves disease. The input for sequencing was peripheral blood mononuclear cells (PBMCs), taken when the disease was refractory, from a patient treated with antithyroid drugs.

The CDR3 in this case is CASSIIAGAETQYF. The DNA is as follows: TGTGCCAGTAGCATAATAGCGGGAGCGGAGACCCAGTACTTC. The sequence is built from TRBV19 and TRBJ2-5; a stretch of 9 junction bases matches TRBD2. The germline V gene (reference sequence) sets CDR1 to LNHDA and CDR2 to SQIVND. Germline trimming amounts to 6 bases on V and 5 bases on J, with 7 as the count of junction bases outside the gene matches. The CDR3 goes from the cysteine to the phenylalanine over 14 residues. Kept here is only the CDR3 DNA, which spans 42 bases and is read in frame from base 1.